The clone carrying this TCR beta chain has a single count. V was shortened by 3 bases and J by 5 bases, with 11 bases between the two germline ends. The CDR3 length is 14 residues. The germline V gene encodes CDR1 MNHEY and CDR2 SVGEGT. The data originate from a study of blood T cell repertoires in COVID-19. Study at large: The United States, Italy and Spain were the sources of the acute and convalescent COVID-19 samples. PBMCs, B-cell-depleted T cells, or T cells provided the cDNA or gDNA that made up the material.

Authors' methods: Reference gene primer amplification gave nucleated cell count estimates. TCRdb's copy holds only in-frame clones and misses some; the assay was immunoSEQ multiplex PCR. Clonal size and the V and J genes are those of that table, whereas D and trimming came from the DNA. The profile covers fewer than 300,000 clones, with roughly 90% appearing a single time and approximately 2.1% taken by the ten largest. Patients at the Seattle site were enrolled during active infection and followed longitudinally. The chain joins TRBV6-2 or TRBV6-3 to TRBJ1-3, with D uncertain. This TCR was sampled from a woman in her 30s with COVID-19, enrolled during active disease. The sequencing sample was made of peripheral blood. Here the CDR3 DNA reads TGTGCCAGCAGTTATTCAGGAGGAAGAAACACCATATATTTT. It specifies CASSYSGGRNTIYF.